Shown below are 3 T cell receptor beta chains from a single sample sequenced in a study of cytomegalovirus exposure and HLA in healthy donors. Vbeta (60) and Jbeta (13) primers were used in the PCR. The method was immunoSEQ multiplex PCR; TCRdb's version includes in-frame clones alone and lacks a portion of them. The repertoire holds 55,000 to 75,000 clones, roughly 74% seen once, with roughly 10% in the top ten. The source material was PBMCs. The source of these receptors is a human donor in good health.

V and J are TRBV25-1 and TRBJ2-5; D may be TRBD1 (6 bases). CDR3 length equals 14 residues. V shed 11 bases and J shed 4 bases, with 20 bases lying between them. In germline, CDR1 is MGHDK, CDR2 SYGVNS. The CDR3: CAAVGAGVGETQYF. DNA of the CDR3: TGTGCCGCCGTAGGGGCAGGGGTTGGAGAGACCCAGTACTTC.

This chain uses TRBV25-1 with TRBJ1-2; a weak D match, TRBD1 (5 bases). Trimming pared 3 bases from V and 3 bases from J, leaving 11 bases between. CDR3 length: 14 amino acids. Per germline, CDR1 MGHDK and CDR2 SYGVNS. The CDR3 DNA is TGTGCCAGCAGTGAGCCCAGGGTAGACTATGGCTACACCTTC. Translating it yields CASSEPRVDYGYTF.

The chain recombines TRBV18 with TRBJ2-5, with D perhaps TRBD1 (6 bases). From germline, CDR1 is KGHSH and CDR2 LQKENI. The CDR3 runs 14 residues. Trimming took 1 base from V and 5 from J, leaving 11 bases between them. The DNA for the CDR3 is TGTGCCAGCTCACCACAAACAGGGTCGGAGACCCAGTACTTC. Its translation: CASSPQTGSETQYF.